These T cell receptor beta chains were read from a single sample in a study of cytomegalovirus exposure and HLA in healthy donors. The protocol was immunoSEQ multiplex PCR, while the TCRdb copy is restricted to in-frame clones and leaves out a portion. The ten top clones account for approximately 3.8%, within a sample of 120,000 or so clones. Sequences were obtained from PBMCs. The source of these receptors is a young man in good health and CMV-seronegative. Each CDR3 is given with its conserved first and last residue. The D gene is left open where the match is weak.

v_gene	j_gene	d_gene	CDR3aa	CDR3nt
TRBV2	TRBJ2-7	NA	CASSYISTDEQYF	TGTGCCAGCAGTTATATCTCCACAGACGAGCAGTACTTC
TRBV27	TRBJ2-1	TRBD2	CASTRGSTYNEQFF	TGTGCCAGCACCCGCGGGAGCACCTACAATGAGCAGTTCTTC
TRBV28	TRBJ2-5	NA	CASSSGGARETQYF	TGTGCCAGCAGTTCGGGGGGCGCAAGAGAAACCCAGTACTTC
TRBV5-1	TRBJ1-3	NA	CASSLNNPTVDTIYF	TGCGCCAGCAGCTTAAATAACCCCACGGTGGACACCATATATTTT
TRBV4-1	TRBJ2-7	NA	CASRGRSDEQYF	TGCGCCAGCAGAGGGAGGTCCGACGAGCAGTACTTC
TRBV5-6	TRBJ1-3	NA	CASSLGLISGNTIYF	TGTGCCAGCAGCTTAGGACTGATCTCTGGAAACACCATATATTTT
TRBV21-1	TRBJ1-1	NA	CASSHSVRGEVNTEAFF	TGTGCCAGCAGCCATAGTGTGCGGGGCGAGGTGAACACTGAAGCTTTCTTT
TRBV6-6	TRBJ2-3	TRBD2	CASSSGLAGADTQYF	TGTGCCAGCAGTTCGGGACTAGCGGGGGCGGATACGCAGTATTTT
TRBV13	TRBJ1-5	NA	CASSLGRGFQPQHF	TGTGCCAGCAGCTTAGGGCGGGGTTTTCAGCCCCAGCATTTT
TRBV10-3	TRBJ2-7	TRBD1	CAISEPPGQGHEQYF	TGTGCCATCAGTGAGCCTCCGGGACAGGGCCACGAGCAGTACTTC
TRBV15	TRBJ2-7	NA	CATSRAEPHEQYF	TGTGCCACCAGCAGAGCGGAGCCCCACGAGCAGTACTTC
TRBV19	TRBJ2-1	NA	CASSVSGTPYNEQFF	TGTGCCAGTAGTGTATCCGGGACACCTTACAATGAGCAGTTCTTC
TRBV7-9	TRBJ1-1	NA	CASSLVAGLMNTEAFF	TGTGCCAGCAGCTTAGTAGCAGGACTCATGAACACTGAAGCTTTCTTT
TRBV18	TRBJ1-2	TRBD1	CASSPLRQGATGYGYTF	TGTGCCAGCTCACCATTGAGACAGGGGGCCACCGGCTATGGCTACACCTTC
TRBV27	TRBJ1-6	NA	CASSSRRGSYNSPLHF	TGTGCCAGCAGTTCGAGAAGGGGCTCCTATAATTCACCCCTCCACTTT
TRBV15	TRBJ1-2	TRBD1	CATSRTGQGGYTF	TGTGCCACCAGCAGAACTGGACAGGGTGGCTACACCTTC